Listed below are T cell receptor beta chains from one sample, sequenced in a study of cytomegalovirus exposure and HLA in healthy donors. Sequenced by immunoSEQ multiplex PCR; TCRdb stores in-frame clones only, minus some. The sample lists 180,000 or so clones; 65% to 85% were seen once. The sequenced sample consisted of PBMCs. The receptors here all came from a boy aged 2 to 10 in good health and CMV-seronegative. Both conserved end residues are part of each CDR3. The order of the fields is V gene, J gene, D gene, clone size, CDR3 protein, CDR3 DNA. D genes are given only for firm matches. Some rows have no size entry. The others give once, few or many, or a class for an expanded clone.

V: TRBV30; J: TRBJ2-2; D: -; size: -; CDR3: CAWSPGLPTGELFF; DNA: TGTGCCTGGAGTCCCGGACTCCCAACCGGGGAGCTGTTTTTT
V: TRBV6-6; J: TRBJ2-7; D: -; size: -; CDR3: CASSYSDHQGYEQYF; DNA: TGTGCCAGCAGTTACTCGGACCATCAGGGTTACGAGCAGTACTTC
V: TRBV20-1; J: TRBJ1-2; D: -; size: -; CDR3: CRAPVGGGYTF; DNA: TGCAGGGCTCCAGTGGGAGGAGGCTACACCTTC
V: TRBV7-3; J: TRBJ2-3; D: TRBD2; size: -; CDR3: CASSSSPGTSNTDTQYF; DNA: TGTGCCAGCAGCTCTTCCCCCGGGACTAGCAACACAGATACGCAGTATTTT
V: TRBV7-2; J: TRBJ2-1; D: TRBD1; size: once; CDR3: CASSFGQGLGEQFF; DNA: TGTGCCAGTAGCTTTGGACAGGGTTTGGGTGAGCAGTTCTTC
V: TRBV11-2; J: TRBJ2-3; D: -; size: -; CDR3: CASSLDQHRSQSTDTQYF; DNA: TGTGCCAGCAGCTTAGATCAACATCGTTCCCAAAGCACAGATACGCAGTATTTT
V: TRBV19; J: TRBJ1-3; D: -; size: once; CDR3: CASRPDRSSGNTIYF; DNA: TGTGCCAGTAGACCGGACAGAAGCTCTGGAAACACCATATATTTT
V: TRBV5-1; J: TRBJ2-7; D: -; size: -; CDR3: CASSPPGAYEQYF; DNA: TGCGCCAGCAGCCCCCCTGGAGCTTACGAGCAGTACTTC
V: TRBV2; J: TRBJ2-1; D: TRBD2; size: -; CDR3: CASTLRGREAYNEQFF; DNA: TGTGCCAGCACCCTAAGGGGCCGGGAGGCATACAATGAGCAGTTCTTC
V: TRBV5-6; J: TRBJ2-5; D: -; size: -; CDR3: CASSPSTSRETQYF; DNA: TGTGCCAGCAGCCCCTCCACTAGCAGGGAGACCCAGTACTTC
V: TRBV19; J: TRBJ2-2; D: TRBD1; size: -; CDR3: CASSIDRGLNTGELFF; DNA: TGTGCCAGTAGTATTGACAGGGGGCTTAACACCGGGGAGCTGTTTTTT
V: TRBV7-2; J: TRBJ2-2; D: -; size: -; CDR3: CASSRKIQTGTNTGELFF; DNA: TGTGCCAGCAGCCGTAAGATTCAAACAGGGACGAACACCGGGGAGCTGTTTTTT
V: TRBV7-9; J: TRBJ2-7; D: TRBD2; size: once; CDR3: CASSAGTSFLEQYF; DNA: TGTGCCAGCAGCGCCGGGACTAGTTTCCTCGAGCAGTACTTC
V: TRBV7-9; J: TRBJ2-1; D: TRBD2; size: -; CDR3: CASSPPTSGGRDEQFF; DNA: TGTGCCAGCAGCCCCCCAACTAGCGGGGGGAGGGATGAGCAGTTCTTC
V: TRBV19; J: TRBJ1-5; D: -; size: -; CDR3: CASSIDGAGQPQHF; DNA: TGTGCCAGTAGTATAGACGGGGCGGGACAGCCCCAGCATTTT
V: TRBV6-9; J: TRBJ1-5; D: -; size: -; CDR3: CASSRDQPQHF; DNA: TGTGCCAGCTCCCGGGATCAGCCCCAGCATTTT
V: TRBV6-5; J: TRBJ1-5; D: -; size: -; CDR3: CASSHQGIGNQPQHF; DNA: TGTGCCAGCAGTCATCAGGGTATCGGCAATCAGCCCCAGCATTTT
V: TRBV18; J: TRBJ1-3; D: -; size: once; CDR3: CASSPPATHRVASGNTIYF; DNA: TGTGCCAGCTCACCGCCGGCCACCCACAGGGTTGCCTCTGGAAACACCATATATTTT
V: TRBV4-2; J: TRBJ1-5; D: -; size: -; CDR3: CASSLRDTANQPQHF; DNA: TGTGCCAGCAGCCTCCGGGACACGGCCAATCAGCCCCAGCATTTT
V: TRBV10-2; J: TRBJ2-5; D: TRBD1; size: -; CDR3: CASTSQGEETQYF; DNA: TGCGCCAGCACCTCCCAGGGGGAAGAGACCCAGTACTTC
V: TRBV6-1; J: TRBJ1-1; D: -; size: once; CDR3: CASSEQRDTEAFF; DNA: TGTGCCAGCAGTGAACAGCGGGACACTGAAGCTTTCTTT
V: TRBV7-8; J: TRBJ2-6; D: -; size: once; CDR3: CASTVSGTFSGANVLTF; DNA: TGTGCCAGCACCGTATCCGGGACATTCTCTGGGGCCAACGTCCTGACTTTC
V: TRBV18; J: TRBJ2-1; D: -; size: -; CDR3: CASSPGSSVEQFF; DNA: TGTGCCAGCTCACCAGGTAGCTCGGTGGAGCAGTTCTTC
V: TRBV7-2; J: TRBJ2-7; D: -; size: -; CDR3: CASSLGRGLSYEQYF; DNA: TGTGCCAGCAGCCTGGGCCGGGGATTAAGCTACGAGCAGTACTTC
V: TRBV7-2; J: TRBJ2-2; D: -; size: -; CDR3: CASSLEPGDTGELFF; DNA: TGTGCCAGCAGCTTAGAACCCGGGGACACCGGGGAGCTGTTTTTT
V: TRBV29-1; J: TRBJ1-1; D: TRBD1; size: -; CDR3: CSVGQGLNTEAFF; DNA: TGCAGCGTCGGACAGGGGCTCAACACTGAAGCTTTCTTT
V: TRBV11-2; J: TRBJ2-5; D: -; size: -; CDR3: CASSLDRVQETQYF; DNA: TGTGCCAGCAGCTTAGACAGGGTCCAAGAGACCCAGTACTTC
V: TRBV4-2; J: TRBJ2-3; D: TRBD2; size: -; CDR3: CASNVGRESQYF; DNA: TGTGCCAGCAACGTCGGGAGGGAGTCGCAGTATTTT
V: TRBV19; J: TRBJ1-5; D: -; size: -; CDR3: CASRSQINQPQHF; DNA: TGTGCCAGTAGAAGTCAGATCAATCAGCCCCAGCATTTT
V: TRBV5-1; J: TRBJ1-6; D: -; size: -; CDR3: CASSLERASYNSPLHF; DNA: TGCGCCAGCAGCTTGGAGAGGGCATCCTATAATTCACCCCTCCACTTT
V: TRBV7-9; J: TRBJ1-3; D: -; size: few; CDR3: CASSTHGGPGNTIYF; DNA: TGTGCCAGCAGCACTCACGGAGGCCCTGGAAACACCATATATTTT
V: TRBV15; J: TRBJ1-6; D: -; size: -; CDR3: CATSRGRQMGNSPLHF; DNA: TGTGCCACCAGCAGAGGCCGACAGATGGGGAATTCACCCCTCCACTTT
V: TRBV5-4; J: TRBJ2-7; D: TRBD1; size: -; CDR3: CASFDLGQGNHEQYF; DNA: TGTGCCAGCTTCGACTTGGGACAGGGAAATCACGAGCAGTACTTC
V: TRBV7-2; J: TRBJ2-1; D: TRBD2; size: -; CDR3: CASSLYSGGGTHEQFF; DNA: TGTGCCAGCAGCTTATATAGCGGGGGAGGCACCCATGAGCAGTTCTTC
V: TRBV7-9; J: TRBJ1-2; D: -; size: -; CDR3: CASSTRGSLLTAGYTF; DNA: TGTGCCAGCAGCACTCGAGGGTCGCTGCTTACGGCTGGCTACACCTTC
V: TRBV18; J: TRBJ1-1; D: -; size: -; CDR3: CASSPPGVGTEAFF; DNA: TGTGCCAGCTCACCACCGGGCGTGGGCACTGAAGCTTTCTTT
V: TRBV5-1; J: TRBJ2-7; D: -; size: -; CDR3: CASGTGSTYEQYF; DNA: TGCGCCAGCGGAACAGGGTCGACCTACGAGCAGTACTTC
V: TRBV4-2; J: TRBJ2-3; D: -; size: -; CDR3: CASSRAGLADTQYF; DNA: TGTGCCAGCTCTCGGGCGGGGTTGGCAGATACGCAGTATTTT
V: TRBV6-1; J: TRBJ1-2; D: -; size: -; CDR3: CASSELAGVYGYTF; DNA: TGTGCCAGCAGTGAACTGGCAGGGGTCTATGGCTACACCTTC
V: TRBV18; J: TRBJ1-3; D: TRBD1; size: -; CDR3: CASSLGQGDTIYF; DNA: TGTGCCAGCTCTCTCGGACAGGGGGACACCATATATTTT
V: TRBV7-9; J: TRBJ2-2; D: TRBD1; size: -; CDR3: CASSLGGQATAGELFF; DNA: TGTGCCAGCAGCTTAGGGGGACAGGCGACCGCCGGGGAGCTGTTTTTT
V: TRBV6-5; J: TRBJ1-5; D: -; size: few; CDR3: CASRYGAFGDQPQHF; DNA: TGTGCCAGCCGGTATGGGGCCTTCGGCGATCAGCCCCAGCATTTT
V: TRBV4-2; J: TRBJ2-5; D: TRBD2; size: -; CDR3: CASSQGEGPGETQYF; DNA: TGTGCCAGCAGCCAAGGGGAGGGTCCCGGAGAGACCCAGTACTTC
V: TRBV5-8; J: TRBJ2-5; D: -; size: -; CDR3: CASSGGRTGGSTQYF; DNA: TGTGCCAGCAGCGGGGGGAGGACCGGCGGCTCGACCCAGTACTTC
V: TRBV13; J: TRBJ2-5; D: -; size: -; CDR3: CASSFRVEETQYF; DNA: TGTGCCAGCAGCTTCAGGGTCGAAGAGACCCAGTACTTC
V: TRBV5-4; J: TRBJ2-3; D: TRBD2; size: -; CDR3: CASSLQLAGSTDTQYF; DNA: TGTGCCAGCAGCTTGCAGCTAGCGGGTTCCACAGATACGCAGTATTTT
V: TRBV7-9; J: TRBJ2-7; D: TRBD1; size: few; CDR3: CASSPRDRTYEQYF; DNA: TGTGCCAGCAGCCCCCGGGACAGAACCTACGAGCAGTACTTC
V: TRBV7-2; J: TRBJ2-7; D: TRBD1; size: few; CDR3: CASSRNGRGTYEQYF; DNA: TGTGCCAGCAGCCGGAACGGCAGGGGGACCTACGAGCAGTACTTC
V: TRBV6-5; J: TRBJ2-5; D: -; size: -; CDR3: CASSYSRTDQETQYF; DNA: TGTGCCAGCAGTTACTCCAGGACAGACCAAGAGACCCAGTACTTC
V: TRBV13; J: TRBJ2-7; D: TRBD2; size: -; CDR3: CASSLAGVYEQYF; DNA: TGTGCCAGCAGCTTGGCGGGAGTTTACGAGCAGTACTTC
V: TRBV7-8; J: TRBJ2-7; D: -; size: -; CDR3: CASSLSRVNGYEQYF; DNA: TGTGCCAGCAGCTTAAGCCGGGTGAACGGCTACGAGCAGTACTTC
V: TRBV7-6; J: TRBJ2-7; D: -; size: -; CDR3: CASSVQEKYEQYF; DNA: TGTGCCAGCAGCGTACAGGAGAAGTACGAGCAGTACTTC
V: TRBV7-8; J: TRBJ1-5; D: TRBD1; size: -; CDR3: CASSLAGTAYSNQPQHF; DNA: TGTGCCAGCAGCTTAGCCGGGACAGCGTATAGCAATCAGCCCCAGCATTTT
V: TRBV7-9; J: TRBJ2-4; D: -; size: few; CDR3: CASSSRGLAKNIQYF; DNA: TGTGCCAGCAGCTCAAGGGGGTTAGCCAAAAACATTCAGTACTTC
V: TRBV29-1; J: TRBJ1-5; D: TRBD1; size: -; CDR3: CSVDARGGGYSNQPQHF; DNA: TGCAGCGTTGATGCCCGAGGAGGGGGCTATAGCAATCAGCCCCAGCATTTT
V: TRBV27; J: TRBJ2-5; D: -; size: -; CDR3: CASSLSTGQGETQYF; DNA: TGTGCCAGCAGTTTATCTACGGGGCAGGGGGAGACCCAGTACTTC
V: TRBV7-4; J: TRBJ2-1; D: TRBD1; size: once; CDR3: CASRPCRTGIANEQFF; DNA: TGTGCCAGCAGACCCTGTCGGACAGGGATCGCCAATGAGCAGTTCTTC
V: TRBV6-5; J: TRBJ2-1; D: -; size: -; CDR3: CASSYRRGLTNEQFF; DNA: TGTGCCAGCAGTTACAGGCGGGGGCTAACCAATGAGCAGTTCTTC
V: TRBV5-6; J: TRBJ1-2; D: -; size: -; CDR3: CASSSEGYGYTF; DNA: TGTGCCAGCAGCTCAGAGGGCTATGGCTACACCTTC